This T cell receptor beta chain was identified in a study of blood T cell repertoires in COVID-19. In the study overall: Acute-phase and convalescent COVID-19 samples originated in the United States, Italy and Spain. PBMCs, B-cell-depleted T cells, or T cells provided the cDNA or gDNA that made up the material.

The protocol was immunoSEQ multiplex PCR, while the TCRdb copy is restricted to in-frame clones and leaves out a portion. This sample has around 220,000 clones, with approximately 80% found just once. The sequence was obtained from an elderly woman with acute or convalescent COVID-19. Input material: peripheral blood.

In DNA form, the CDR3 reads TGTGCCAGCAGCCAGGGCACACAGGGGGGAAACTATGGCTACACCTTC. Amino acids: CASSQGTQGGNYGYTF. This chain joins TRBV4-2 and TRBJ1-2; 8 nucleotides agree with TRBD1. Trimming took 3 bases from V and 2 from J; bases not matched to a gene: 8. This CDR3 is 16 amino acids long. Germline CDR1 and CDR2: LGHNA and YNFKEQ.